Listed here is a single TCR beta chain. This entry belongs to a study of blood T cell repertoires in COVID-19. Looking at the study overall: Italy, Spain and the United States were the sources of the convalescent and acute COVID-19 samples. Sample material is recorded as cDNA or gDNA derived from T cells, B-cell-depleted T cells, or PBMCs.

One Seattle source followed patients from active infection through their disease course. Per the authors' pipeline: Nucleated cell counts were estimated from reference gene primer amplification. Using immunoSEQ multiplex PCR, the repertoire was profiled, and TCRdb retains in-frame clones only, with some absent. V and J calls and clone size are given by that table; D and trimming were obtained from the DNA. Here the sample spans 150,000 or so clones, just over 90% being singletons. The V gene lost 1 base and the J gene lost 2 bases, with 12 bases spanning the gap. The CDR3 loop spans 16 amino acids. Germline CDR1 is MNHNY and CDR2 is SVGAGI (reference sequence).

The sequenced material came from peripheral blood. The receptor was derived from a woman aged 60-75 years with COVID-19, enrolled during active disease. The chain uses TRBV6-6 and TRBJ1-5; D ambiguous. The CDR3 nucleotides are TGTGCCAGCAGTTACTTCAGCACTAGTGGCAATCAGCCCCAGCATTTT. Its protein is CASSYFSTSGNQPQHF.